Detailed here is one T cell receptor (beta chain). Its specificity is unknown. A second PCR, run for about 7 to 11 cycles, used a sample-barcoded 5' primer plus a J-beta primer mix. MiXCR, run by TCRdb on the 5' RACE reads, gives a single entry per CDR3 protein. In the table there are about 580,000 distinct CDR3 sequences, under 55% of which are singletons. The total RNA that was extracted per sample amounted to at least 5.5 micrograms. The data belong to a study of blood T cells in healthy people across ages. Study outcomes and limitations: Per million T cells, TCR beta diversity dropped roughly linearly as age increased.

Sequencing was performed on blood. The sequence was collected from a man aged 80 or over in good health.

CDR3 nucleotide sequence: TGCGCCAGCAGCTTGGAAGTACCCATGGGAGGCTACACCTTC. Its translation: CASSLEVPMGGYTF. The chain carries TRBV5-1 and TRBJ1-2; no clear D. Germline V gene data show CDR1 as SGHRS and CDR2 as YFSETQ. Trimming removed 0 bases at V and 8 bases at J, with 14 bases between. This CDR3 has 14 residues.